These 2 T cell receptor beta chains share one sample of origin, sequenced in a study of vaccination and CD4 T cells after COVID-19. Scientists ran DNA taken from cultured CD4+ T cells through the Oncomine TCR Beta short-read assay for sequencing. TCRdb used MiXCR to reprocess the PCR reads, holding one entry per CDR3 protein. The sample lists roughly 24,000 distinct CDR3 sequences, under 70% occurring once. Regarding treatment: roughly ten-day PBMC culture with coronavirus spike peptide pools or control peptides (ViraFEST assay). These TCRs are of unknown antigen specificity. Material: CD4+ T cells from blood, cultured in vitro. Receptors originate from a human donor who had recovered from COVID-19.

This clonotype was seen a single time. V usage is TRBV7-2 and J usage is TRBJ2-1, with 8 nucleotides matching TRBD2. The CDR3 spans 16 residues. The germline V gene encodes CDR1 SGHTA and CDR2 FQGNSA. V shed 1 base, J shed 4 bases, and the junction held 6 bases outside the gene matches. For the CDR3, the DNA is TGTGCCAGCAGCTTAGGGCCTAGCGGGCTATACAATGAGCAGTTCTTC. It encodes CASSLGPSGLYNEQFF.

This rearrangement joins TRBV27 to TRBJ2-3, with D perhaps matching TRBD1 (6 bases). Per germline, CDR1 MNHEY and CDR2 SMNVEV (reference sequence). The ends were cut back, 5 bases at V and 2 bases at J, with 17 bases in the middle. The CDR3 sequence is 16 residues long. CDR3 in DNA: TGTGCCAGCAGTCCCCGGGCAGGGGCGATCACAGATACGCAGTATTTT. It is translated as CASSPRAGAITDTQYF.